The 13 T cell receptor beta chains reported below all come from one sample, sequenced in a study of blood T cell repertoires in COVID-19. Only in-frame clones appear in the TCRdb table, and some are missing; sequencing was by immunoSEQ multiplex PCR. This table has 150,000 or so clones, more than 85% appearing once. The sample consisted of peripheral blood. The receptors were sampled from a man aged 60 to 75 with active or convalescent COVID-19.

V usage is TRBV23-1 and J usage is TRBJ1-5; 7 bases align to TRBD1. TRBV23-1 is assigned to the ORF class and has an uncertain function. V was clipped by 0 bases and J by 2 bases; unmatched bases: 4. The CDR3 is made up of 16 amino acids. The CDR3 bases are TGCGCCAGCAGTCAATCGGGGACAGCACGCAATCAGCCCCAGCATTTT. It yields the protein CASSQSGTARNQPQHF.

The CDR3 loop reads CASSEGLGGDTQYF. CDR3 bases: TGTGCCAGCAGTGAAGGTTTGGGGGGAGATACGCAGTATTTT. V and J are TRBV2 and TRBJ2-3; D is perhaps TRBD2 (6 bases). This CDR3 has 14 residues. The germline V and J ends were trimmed by 1 base and 5 bases, with 10 bases remaining between them. Germline assignment: CDR1 SNHLY and CDR2 FYNNEI.

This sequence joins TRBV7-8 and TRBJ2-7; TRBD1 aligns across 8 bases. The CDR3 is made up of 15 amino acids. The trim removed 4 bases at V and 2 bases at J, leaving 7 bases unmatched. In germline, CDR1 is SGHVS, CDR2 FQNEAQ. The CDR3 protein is CASSSGQGPTYEQYF. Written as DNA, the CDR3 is TGTGCCAGCAGCTCCGGACAGGGCCCAACCTACGAGCAGTACTTC.

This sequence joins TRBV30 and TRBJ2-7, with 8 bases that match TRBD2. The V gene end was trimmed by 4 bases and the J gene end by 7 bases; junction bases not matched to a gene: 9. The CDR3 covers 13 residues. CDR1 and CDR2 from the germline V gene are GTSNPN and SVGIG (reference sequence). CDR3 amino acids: CAWKRAGVWEQYF. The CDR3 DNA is TGTGCCTGGAAACGAGCGGGAGTCTGGGAGCAGTACTTC.

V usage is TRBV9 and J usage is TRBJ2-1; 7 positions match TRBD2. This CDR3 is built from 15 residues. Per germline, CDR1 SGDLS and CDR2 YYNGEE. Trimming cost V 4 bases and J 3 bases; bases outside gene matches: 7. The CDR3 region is CASSPASGFYNEQFF. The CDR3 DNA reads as TGTGCCAGCAGCCCTGCTAGCGGCTTCTACAATGAGCAGTTCTTC. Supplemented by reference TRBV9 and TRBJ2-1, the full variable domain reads DSGVTQTPKHLITATGQRVTLRCSPRSGDLSVYWYQQSLDQGLQFLIQYYNGEERAKGNILERFSAQQFPDLHSELNLSSLELGDSALYFCASSPASGFYNEQFFGPGTRLTVL.

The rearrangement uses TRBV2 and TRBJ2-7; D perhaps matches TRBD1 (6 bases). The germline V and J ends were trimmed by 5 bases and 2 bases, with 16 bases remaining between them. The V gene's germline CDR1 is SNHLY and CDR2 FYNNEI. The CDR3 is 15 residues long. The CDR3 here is CASSRAGTTAYEQYF. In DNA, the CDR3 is TGTGCCAGCAGTCGAGCCGGGACAACGGCCTACGAGCAGTACTTC.

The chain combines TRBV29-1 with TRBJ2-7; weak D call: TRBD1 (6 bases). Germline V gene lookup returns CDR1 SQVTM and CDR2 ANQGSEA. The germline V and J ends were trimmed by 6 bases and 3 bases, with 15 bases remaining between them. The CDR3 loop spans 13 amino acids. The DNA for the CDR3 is TGCAGCGTGGGGACAATAGGAGGCTACGAGCAGTACTTC. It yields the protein CSVGTIGGYEQYF.

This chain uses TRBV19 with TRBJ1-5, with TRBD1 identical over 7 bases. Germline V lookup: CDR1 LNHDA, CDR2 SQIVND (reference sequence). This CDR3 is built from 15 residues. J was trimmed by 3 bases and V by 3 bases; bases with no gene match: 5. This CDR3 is CASSIITGDNQPQHF. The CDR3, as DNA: TGTGCCAGTAGTATTATTACAGGGGACAATCAGCCCCAGCATTTT. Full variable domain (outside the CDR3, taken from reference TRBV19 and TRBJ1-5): DGGITQSPKYLFRKEGQNVTLSCEQNLNHDAMYWYRQDPGQGLRLIYYSQIVNDFQKGDIAEGYSVSREKKESFPLTVTSAQKNPTAFYLCASSIITGDNQPQHFGDGTRLSIL.

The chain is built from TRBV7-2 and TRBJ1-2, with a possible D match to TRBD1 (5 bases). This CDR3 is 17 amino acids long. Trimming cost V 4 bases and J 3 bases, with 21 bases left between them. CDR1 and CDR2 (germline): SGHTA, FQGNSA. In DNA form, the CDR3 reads TGTGCCAGCAGCTCTCTGTACGGGCAGGGATTAGACTATGGCTACACCTTC. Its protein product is CASSSLYGQGLDYGYTF.

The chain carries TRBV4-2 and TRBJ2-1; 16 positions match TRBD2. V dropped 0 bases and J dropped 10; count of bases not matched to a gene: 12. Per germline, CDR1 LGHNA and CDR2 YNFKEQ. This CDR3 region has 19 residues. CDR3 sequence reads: CASSQDEAGLAGGPVEQFF. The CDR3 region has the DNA TGTGCCAGCAGCCAAGATGAGGCGGGACTAGCGGGGGGGCCAGTGGAGCAGTTCTTC.

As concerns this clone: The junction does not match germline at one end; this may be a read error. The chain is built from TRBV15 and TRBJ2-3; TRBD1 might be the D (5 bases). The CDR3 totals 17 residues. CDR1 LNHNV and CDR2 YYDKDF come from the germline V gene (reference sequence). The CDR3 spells CATRSWATVSSTDTQYF. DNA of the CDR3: TGTGCCACCCGCAGTTGGGCGACAGTTTCTAGCACAGATACGCAGTATTTT.

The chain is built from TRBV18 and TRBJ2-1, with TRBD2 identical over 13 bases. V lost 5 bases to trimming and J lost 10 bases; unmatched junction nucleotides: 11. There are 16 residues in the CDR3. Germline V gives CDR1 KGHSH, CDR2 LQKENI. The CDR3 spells CASSTLAGGPRDEQFF. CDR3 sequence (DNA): TGTGCCAGCTCAACACTAGCGGGAGGGCCTCGAGACGAGCAGTTCTTC.

CDR3 bases: TGTGCCAGCGGAAGCAGCGGGTCAGAGACCCAGTACTTC. Translated: CASGSSGSETQYF. The V gene is TRBV2, the J gene TRBJ2-5; weak D call: TRBD2 (6 bases). Per the germline V gene, CDR1 is SNHLY and CDR2 is FYNNEI. The length of the CDR3 is 13 residues. Deletions cut 8 bases from V and 4 bases from J, with 14 bases between.